These 21 T cell receptor beta chains were sequenced from one sample in a study of T cell responses to AZD1222 COVID-19 vaccine. Here immunoSEQ multiplex PCR was the method, and the copy in TCRdb shows in-frame clones only, minus some. The sample records roughly 270,000 clones, around 92% being singletons. Sample: peripheral blood, taken 28 days after the second AZD1222 dose. The receptors here all came from an adult who received the AZD1222 COVID-19 vaccine.

V gene TRBV19 combines with J gene TRBJ1-2; D might be TRBD1 (5 bases). CDR1 is LNHDA, CDR2 SQIVND, per germline (reference sequence). The V gene lost 6 bases and the J gene lost 4 bases, with 18 bases spanning the gap. CDR3 length: 15 residues. This CDR3 is CASRMRDPRGYGYTF. Here the CDR3 DNA reads TGTGCCAGTAGGATGCGGGACCCTCGGGGCTATGGCTACACCTTC.

The chain links TRBV5-5 to TRBJ2-7; D is possibly TRBD1 or TRBD2 (5 bases each). The CDR3 sequence is 13 residues long. CDR1 SGHKS and CDR2 YYEKEE come from the germline V gene (reference sequence). Trimming removed 4 bases from V and 3 bases from J, with 11 bases in between. The CDR3 DNA reads as TGTGCCAGCAGCAGGGACCTATACTACGAGCAGTACTTC. This codes for CASSRDLYYEQYF.

The chain carries TRBV5-1 and TRBJ1-1; D ambiguous. The CDR3 covers 13 residues. V was shortened by 4 bases and J by 1 base, with 8 bases between the two germline ends. CDR1 is SGHRS and CDR2 is YFSETQ in the germline V gene. CDR3 protein: CASSADSNTEAFF. DNA for the CDR3: TGCGCCAGCAGCGCAGATTCGAACACTGAAGCTTTCTTT.

A word on this clone: This sample includes further DNA sequences coding for the same CDR3. The V call is TRBV24-1, the J call TRBJ1-1; D uncertain. Per the germline V gene, CDR1 is KGHDR and CDR2 is SFDVKD. The V end was cut by 2 bases, the J end by 1 base, with 4 bases between. The CDR3 extends over 13 amino acids. CDR3 DNA: TGTGCCACCAGTGATTCCTGGAACACTGAAGCTTTCTTT. Protein product: CATSDSWNTEAFF.

The gene calls are TRBV12-5 and TRBJ2-1, with TRBD2 as a possible D gene (6 bases). Germline CDR1 reads LGHNT; CDR2 reads FRNRAP. V lost 4 bases to trimming and J lost 3 bases, with 7 bases between them. The CDR3 contains 13 residues. CDR3 bases: TGTGCTAGTGGTTCGGGACTCTACAATGAGCAGTTCTTC. This codes for CASGSGLYNEQFF.

The chain recombines TRBV6-2 or TRBV6-3 with TRBJ2-5, with D perhaps TRBD2 (6 bases). Trimming stripped 6 bases from V and 10 bases from J, with 12 bases between. The CDR3 has 11 residues. Germline loops: CDR1 MNHEY, CDR2 SVGEGT. The CDR3: CASSDGRGQYF. CDR3 in DNA: TGTGCCAGCAGCGATGGGCGGGGCCAGTACTTC.

V usage is TRBV9 and J usage is TRBJ1-6; D perhaps matches TRBD1 (5 bases). CDR1 and CDR2 from the germline V gene are SGDLS and YYNGEE. The CDR3 has 17 amino acids. V lost 3 bases and J lost 0, with 13 bases in between. The CDR3 region is CASSARAGSSYNSPLHF. Here the CDR3 DNA reads TGTGCCAGCAGCGCCAGGGCCGGGAGCTCCTATAATTCACCCCTCCACTTT.

The chain couples TRBV15 to TRBJ2-3; possible D gene TRBD1, 6 bases. The germline V and J ends were trimmed by 1 base and 0 bases, with 17 bases remaining between them. The CDR3 sequence is 18 residues long. The germline gives CDR1 LNHNV, CDR2 YYDKDF (reference sequence). CDR3 loop: CATSRGSGTLSSTDTQYF. Here the CDR3 DNA reads TGTGCCACCAGCAGAGGATCGGGGACACTCTCTAGCACAGATACGCAGTATTTT.

V and J are TRBV11-1 and TRBJ1-2; no clear D. Trimming left V 9 bases short and J 5 bases short, with 10 bases between. CDR1 is SGHAT and CDR2 is FQDESV in the germline V gene (reference sequence). This CDR3 is built from 11 residues. The CDR3 DNA reads as TGTGCCAGATTAGGAGTGTATGGCTACACCTTC. This sequence encodes CARLGVYGYTF.

CDR3 in amino acids: CASSSLTSGGYNEQFF. In nucleotides, the CDR3 is TGTGCCAGCAGCTCGCTGACTAGCGGGGGTTACAATGAGCAGTTCTTC. The gene calls are TRBV7-6 and TRBJ2-1; 12 positions match TRBD2. Trimming took 4 bases from V and 4 from J; bases not matched to a gene: 5. The germline gives CDR1 SGHVS, CDR2 FNYEAQ. The CDR3 runs 16 residues.

The chain recombines TRBV13 with TRBJ2-2; 9 nucleotides agree with TRBD1. Germline CDR1 is PRHDT and CDR2 is FYEKMQ (reference sequence). V lost 5 bases and J lost 4; bases outside the gene matches: 8. There are 16 residues in the CDR3. The CDR3 is CASSLRQGGSTGELFF. The CDR3 DNA reads TGTGCCAGCAGCCTCCGACAGGGGGGGTCCACCGGGGAGCTGTTTTTT.

The V call is TRBV3-1 (or the pseudogene TRBV3-2), the J call TRBJ1-2; D is unresolved. CDR3 length equals 13 residues. CDR1 LGHDT and CDR2 YNNKEL come from the germline V gene (reference sequence). With 0 bases removed from V and 2 bases from J, the gap between germline ends came to 4 bases. CDR3 sequence: CASSQDSNYGYTF. CDR3 in DNA: TGTGCCAGCAGCCAAGACAGCAACTATGGCTACACCTTC.

The chain recombines TRBV9 with TRBJ2-1, with 7 nucleotides matching TRBD1. This CDR3 is built from 16 residues. From germline, CDR1 is SGDLS and CDR2 YYNGEE. V shed 2 bases, J shed 0 bases, and the junction held 5 bases outside the gene matches. CDR3 nucleotides: TGTGCCAGCAGCGTGACAGGGACCCTCTCCTACAATGAGCAGTTCTTC. Encoded protein: CASSVTGTLSYNEQFF.

The CDR3 bases are TGTGCCAGCAGTCCTTTTCGGGGTACTCAGCCCCAGCATTTT. This encodes CASSPFRGTQPQHF. The chain employs TRBV3-1 (or the pseudogene TRBV3-2) and TRBJ1-5, with unresolved D. Germline CDR1 reads LGHDT; CDR2 reads YNNKEL (reference sequence). V was trimmed by 6 bases and J by 6 bases, leaving 15 bases between them. The CDR3 length is 14 residues.

The J gene is TRBJ1-6, the V gene TRBV6-2 or TRBV6-3, with 8 bases aligning to TRBD1. V lost 5 bases and J lost 7; bases outside the gene matches: 4. Germline V gene data show CDR1 as MNHEY and CDR2 as SVGEGT. The CDR3 runs 14 residues. The CDR3 bases are TGTGCCAGCAGTCAGGGGGCGCGGAATTCACCCCTCCACTTT. Translated: CASSQGARNSPLHF.

The CDR3 sequence: CATSDNGQGNQPQHF. The DNA of the CDR3 is TGTGCCACCAGTGACAACGGACAGGGGAATCAGCCCCAGCATTTT. The V and J genes are TRBV24-1 and TRBJ1-5, with TRBD1 matching 9 bases. This CDR3 has 15 amino acids. The germline V gene has CDR1 KGHDR and CDR2 SFDVKD. Trimming at V came to 4 bases and at J to 4 bases, leaving 4 bases not matched to a gene.

This chain connects TRBV28 to TRBJ1-5; 10 nucleotides align to TRBD1. Germline CDR1 is MDHEN and CDR2 is SYDVKM. The CDR3 loop spans 23 amino acids. V gave up 5 bases and J gave up 0 bases; unmatched junction bases: 25. The DNA of the CDR3 is TGTGCCAGCAGTCTGGGCAAACCCCAGACAGGGGGCGCCGGAGGATATAGCAATCAGCCCCAGCATTTT. This translates into CASSLGKPQTGGAGGYSNQPQHF.

This chain connects TRBV5-1 to TRBJ2-7; 10 nucleotides align to TRBD2. The CDR3 is 15 amino acids. CDR1 is SGHRS, CDR2 YFSETQ, per germline. The V gene end was trimmed by 0 bases and the J gene end by 4 bases; junction bases not matched to a gene: 4. In nucleotides, the CDR3 is TGCGCCAGCAGCTTGGTACTAGCGGGAAGTTACGAGCAGTACTTC. Translation: CASSLVLAGSYEQYF.

The rearrangement links TRBV19 to TRBJ1-6; 7 positions match TRBD1. Germline CDR1 and CDR2: LNHDA and SQIVND (reference sequence). The CDR3 consists of 15 residues. Unmatched junction bases numbered 12, after V lost 6 bases and J lost 10 bases. The CDR3 nucleotides read TGTGCCAGTAGCCTCGGGACAGAGGTTTCATCACCCCTCCACTTT. This codes for CASSLGTEVSSPLHF.

The CDR3 DNA reads as TGTGCCACCAGCAGAGATAGGCAGCTCCTCCACAATGAGCAGTTCTTC. Encoded protein: CATSRDRQLLHNEQFF. The chain recombines TRBV15 with TRBJ2-1, with D hard to call. V gave up 0 bases and J gave up 5 bases, with 14 bases separating them. Germline V lookup: CDR1 LNHNV, CDR2 YYDKDF (reference sequence). This CDR3 region has 16 residues.

The chain combines TRBV28 with TRBJ1-1; no reliable D call. The V gene's germline CDR1 is MDHEN and CDR2 SYDVKM. V was cut by 2 bases and J by 7 bases, with 8 bases left in between. The CDR3 covers 12 residues. CDR3 sequence: CASSLAGREAFF. The CDR3 region has the DNA TGTGCCAGCAGTTTAGCCGGCCGTGAAGCTTTCTTT.